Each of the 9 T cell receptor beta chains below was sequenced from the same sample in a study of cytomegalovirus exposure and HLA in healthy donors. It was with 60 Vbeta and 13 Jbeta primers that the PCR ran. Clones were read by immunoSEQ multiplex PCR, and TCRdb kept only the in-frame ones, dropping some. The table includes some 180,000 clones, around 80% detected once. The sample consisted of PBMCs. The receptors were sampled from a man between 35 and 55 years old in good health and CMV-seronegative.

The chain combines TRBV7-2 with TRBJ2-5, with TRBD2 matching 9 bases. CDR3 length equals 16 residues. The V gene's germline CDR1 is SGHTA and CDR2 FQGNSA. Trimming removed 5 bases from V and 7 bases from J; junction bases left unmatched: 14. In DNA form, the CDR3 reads TGTGCCAGCAGCCCCCGTAGGGCGGGAGGGGCGGGGACCCAGTACTTC. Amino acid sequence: CASSPRRAGGAGTQYF.

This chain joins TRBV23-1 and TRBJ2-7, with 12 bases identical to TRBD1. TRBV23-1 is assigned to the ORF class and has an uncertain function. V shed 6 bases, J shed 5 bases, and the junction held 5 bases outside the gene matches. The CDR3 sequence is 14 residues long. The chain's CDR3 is CASSTGQGADEQYF. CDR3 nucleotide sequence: TGCGCCAGCAGCACGGGACAGGGGGCCGACGAGCAGTACTTC.

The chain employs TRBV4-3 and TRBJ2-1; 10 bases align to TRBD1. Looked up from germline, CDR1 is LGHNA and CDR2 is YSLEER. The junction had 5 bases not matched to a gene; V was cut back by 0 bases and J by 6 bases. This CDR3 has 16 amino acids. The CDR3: CASSQDIGTGANEQFF. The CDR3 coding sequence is TGCGCCAGCAGCCAAGATATTGGGACAGGGGCCAATGAGCAGTTCTTC.

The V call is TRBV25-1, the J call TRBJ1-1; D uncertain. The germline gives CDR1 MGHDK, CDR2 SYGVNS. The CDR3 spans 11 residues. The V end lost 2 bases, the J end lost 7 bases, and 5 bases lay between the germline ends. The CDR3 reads CASSEAVEAFF. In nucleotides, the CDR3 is TGTGCCAGCAGTGAAGCAGTTGAAGCTTTCTTT.

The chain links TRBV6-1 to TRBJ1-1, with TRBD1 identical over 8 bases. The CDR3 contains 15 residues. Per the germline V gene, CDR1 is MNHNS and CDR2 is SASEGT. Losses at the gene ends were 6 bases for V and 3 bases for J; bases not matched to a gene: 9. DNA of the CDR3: TGTGCCAGCAGGGGACAGGCCTCTGCGGACACTGAAGCTTTCTTT. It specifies CASRGQASADTEAFF.

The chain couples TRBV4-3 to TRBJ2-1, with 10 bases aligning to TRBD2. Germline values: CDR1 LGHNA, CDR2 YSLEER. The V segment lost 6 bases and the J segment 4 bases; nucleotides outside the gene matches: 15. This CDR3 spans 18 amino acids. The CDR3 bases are TGCGCCAGCAGTCCAGCCCCTTCCAGAGCGGGAGGGTACAATGAGCAGTTCTTC. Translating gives CASSPAPSRAGGYNEQFF.

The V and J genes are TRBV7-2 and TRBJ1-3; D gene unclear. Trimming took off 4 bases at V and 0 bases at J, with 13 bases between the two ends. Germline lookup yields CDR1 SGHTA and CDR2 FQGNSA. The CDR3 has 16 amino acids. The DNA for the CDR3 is TGTGCCAGCAGCTCGGGGTGGGCCAGCTCTGGAAACACCATATATTTT. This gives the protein CASSSGWASSGNTIYF. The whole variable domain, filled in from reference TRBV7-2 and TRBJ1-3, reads GAGVSQSPSNKVTEKGKDVELRCDPISGHTALYWYRQSLGQGLEFLIYFQGNSAPDKSGLPSDRFSAERTGGSVSTLTIQRTQQEDSAVYLCASSSGWASSGNTIYFGEGSWLTVV.

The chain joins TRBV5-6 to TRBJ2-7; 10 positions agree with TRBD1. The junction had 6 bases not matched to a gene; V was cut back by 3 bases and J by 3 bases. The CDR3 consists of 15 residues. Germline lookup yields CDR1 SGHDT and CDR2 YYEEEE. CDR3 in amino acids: CASSSDRGPRYEQYF. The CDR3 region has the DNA TGTGCCAGCAGCTCCGACAGGGGGCCTCGCTACGAGCAGTACTTC.

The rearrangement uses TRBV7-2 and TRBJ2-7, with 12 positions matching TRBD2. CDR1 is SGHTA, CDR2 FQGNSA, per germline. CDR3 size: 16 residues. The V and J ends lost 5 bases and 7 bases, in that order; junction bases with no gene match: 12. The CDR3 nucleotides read TGTGCCAGCAGCCCGGGCCTAGCGGGAGGGCAGGGTGAGCAGTACTTC. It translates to CASSPGLAGGQGEQYF.